This TCR beta chain was recorded in a study of radiation and T cells in renal cell carcinoma. Time point here: blood 2 weeks post-SBRT. Indicated treatment: 15 Gy SBRT to primary tumor, nephrectomy 4 weeks later. Whole-study findings and limits: In blood, top tumor clones expanded by 2 weeks, shrinking by 4.

Details on this clone: Antigen specificity is unknown.

Generated by immunoSEQ multiplex PCR, the TCRdb table keeps only in-frame clones and is missing some. The table records roughly 120,000 clones, approximately 78% of them present only once. The trim removed 4 bases at V and 7 bases at J, leaving 7 bases unmatched. The germline V gene has CDR1 SGHRS and CDR2 YFSETQ. This CDR3 has 15 amino acids. This sequence was found in a woman in her sixties with renal cell carcinoma. This rearrangement joins TRBV5-1 to TRBJ2-7; 14 nucleotides agree with TRBD2. The sample here was blood, taken from a patient whose treatment included radiotherapy and nephrectomy. CDR3 DNA: TGCGCCAGCAGCGGACTAGCGGGGGGCCCAGGGGAGCAGTACTTC. Amino acid sequence: CASSGLAGGPGEQYF.